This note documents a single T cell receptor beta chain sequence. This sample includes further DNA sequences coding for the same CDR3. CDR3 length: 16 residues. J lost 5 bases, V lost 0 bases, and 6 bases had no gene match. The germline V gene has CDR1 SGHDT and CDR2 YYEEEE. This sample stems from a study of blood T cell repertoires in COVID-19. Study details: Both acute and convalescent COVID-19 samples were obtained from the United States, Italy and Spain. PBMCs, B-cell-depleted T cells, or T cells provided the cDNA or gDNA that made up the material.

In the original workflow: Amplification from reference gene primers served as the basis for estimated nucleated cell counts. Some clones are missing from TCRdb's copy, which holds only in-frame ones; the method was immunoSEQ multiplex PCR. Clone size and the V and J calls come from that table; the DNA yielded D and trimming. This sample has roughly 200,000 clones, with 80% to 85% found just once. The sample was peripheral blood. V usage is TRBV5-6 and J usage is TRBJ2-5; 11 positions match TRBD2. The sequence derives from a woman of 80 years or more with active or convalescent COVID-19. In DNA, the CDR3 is TGTGCCAGCAGCTTGGCCTTAGCGGGGGGGAGGGAGACCCAGTACTTC. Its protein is CASSLALAGGRETQYF.